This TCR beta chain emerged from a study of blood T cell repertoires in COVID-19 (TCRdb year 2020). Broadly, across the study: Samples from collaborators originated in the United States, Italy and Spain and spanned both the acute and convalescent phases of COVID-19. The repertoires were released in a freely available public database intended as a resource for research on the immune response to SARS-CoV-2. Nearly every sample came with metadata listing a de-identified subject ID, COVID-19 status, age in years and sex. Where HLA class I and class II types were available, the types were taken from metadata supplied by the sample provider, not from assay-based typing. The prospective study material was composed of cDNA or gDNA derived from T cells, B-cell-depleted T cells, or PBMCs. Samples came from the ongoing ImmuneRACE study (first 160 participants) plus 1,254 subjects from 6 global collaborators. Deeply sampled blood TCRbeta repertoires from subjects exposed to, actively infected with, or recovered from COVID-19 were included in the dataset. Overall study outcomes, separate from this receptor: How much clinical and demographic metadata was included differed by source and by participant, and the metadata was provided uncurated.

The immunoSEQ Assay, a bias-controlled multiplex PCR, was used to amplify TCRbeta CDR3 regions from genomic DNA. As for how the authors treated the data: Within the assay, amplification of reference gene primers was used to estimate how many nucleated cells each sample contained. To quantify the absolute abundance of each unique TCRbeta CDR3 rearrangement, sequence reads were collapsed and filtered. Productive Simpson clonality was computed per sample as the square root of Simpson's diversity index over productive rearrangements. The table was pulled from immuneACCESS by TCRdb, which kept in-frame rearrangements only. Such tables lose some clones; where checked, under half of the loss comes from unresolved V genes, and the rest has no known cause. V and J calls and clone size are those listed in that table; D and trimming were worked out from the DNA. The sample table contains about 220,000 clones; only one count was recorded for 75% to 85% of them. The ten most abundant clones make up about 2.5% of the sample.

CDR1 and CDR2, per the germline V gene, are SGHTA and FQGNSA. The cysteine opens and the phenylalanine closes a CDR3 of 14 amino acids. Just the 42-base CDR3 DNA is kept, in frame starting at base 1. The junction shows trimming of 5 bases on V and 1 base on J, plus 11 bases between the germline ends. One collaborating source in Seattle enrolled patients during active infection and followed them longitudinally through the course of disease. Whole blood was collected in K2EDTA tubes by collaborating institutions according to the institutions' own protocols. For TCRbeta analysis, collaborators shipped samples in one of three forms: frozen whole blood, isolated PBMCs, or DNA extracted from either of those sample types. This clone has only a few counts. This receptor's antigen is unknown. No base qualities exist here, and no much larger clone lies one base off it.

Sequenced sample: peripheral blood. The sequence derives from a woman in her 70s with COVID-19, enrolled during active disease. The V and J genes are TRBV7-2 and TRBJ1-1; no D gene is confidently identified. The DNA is TGTGCCAGCAGCCTATCCCGTTCGAACACTGAAGCTTTCTTT. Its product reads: CASSLSRSNTEAFF.